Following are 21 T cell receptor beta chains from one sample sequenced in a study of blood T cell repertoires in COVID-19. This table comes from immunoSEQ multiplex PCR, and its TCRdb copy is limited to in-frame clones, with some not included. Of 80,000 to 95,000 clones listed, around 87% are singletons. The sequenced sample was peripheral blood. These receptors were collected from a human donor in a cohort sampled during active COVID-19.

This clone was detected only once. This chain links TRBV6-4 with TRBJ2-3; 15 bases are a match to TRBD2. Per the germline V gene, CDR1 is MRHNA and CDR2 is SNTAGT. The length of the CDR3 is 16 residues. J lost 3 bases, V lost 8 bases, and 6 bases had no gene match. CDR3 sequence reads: CASATGLAGGTDTQYF. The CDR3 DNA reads TGTGCCAGCGCCACGGGACTAGCGGGGGGAACAGATACGCAGTATTTT.

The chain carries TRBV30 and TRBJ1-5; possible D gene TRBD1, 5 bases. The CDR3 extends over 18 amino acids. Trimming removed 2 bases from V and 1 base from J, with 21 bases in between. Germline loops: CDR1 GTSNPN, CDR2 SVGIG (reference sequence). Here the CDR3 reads CAWSLRVSGAISNQPQHF. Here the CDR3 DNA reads TGTGCCTGGAGTCTTAGGGTAAGCGGGGCTATAAGCAATCAGCCCCAGCATTTT. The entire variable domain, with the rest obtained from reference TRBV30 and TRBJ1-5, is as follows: SQTIHQWPATLVQPVGSPLSLECTVEGTSNPNLYWYRQAAGRGLQLLFYSVGIGQISSEVPQNLSASRPQDRQFILSSKKLLLSDSGFYLCAWSLRVSGAISNQPQHFGDGTRLSIL.

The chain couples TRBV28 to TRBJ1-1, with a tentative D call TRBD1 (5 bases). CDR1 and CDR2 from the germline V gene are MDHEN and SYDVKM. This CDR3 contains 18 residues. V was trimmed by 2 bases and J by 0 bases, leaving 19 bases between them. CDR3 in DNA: TGTGCCAGCAGTTTAGTCGGGACTGGCGGCCTAATGAACACTGAAGCTTTCTTT. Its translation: CASSLVGTGGLMNTEAFF. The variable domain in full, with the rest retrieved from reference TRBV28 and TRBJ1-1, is DVKVTQSSRYLVKRTGEKVFLECVQDMDHENMFWYRQDPGLGLRLIYFSYDVKMKEKGDIPEGYSVSREKKERFSLILESASTNQTSMYLCASSLVGTGGLMNTEAFFGQGTRLTVV.

CDR3 protein: CASSVESGNPQYF. The CDR3 DNA reads TGTGCCAGCAGCGTAGAATCAGGGAATCCGCAGTATTTT. The V gene is TRBV9, the J gene TRBJ2-3; possibly TRBD1 for D (5 bases). Germline CDR1 and CDR2: SGDLS and YYNGEE. Trimming pared 0 bases from V and 10 bases from J, leaving 12 bases between. The CDR3 loop spans 13 amino acids.

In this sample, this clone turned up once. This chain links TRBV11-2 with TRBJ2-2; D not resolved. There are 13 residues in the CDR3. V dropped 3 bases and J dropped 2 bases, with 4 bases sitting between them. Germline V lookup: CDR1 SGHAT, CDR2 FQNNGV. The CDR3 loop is CASSFSNTGELFF. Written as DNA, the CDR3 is TGTGCCAGCAGCTTTTCAAACACCGGGGAGCTGTTTTTT.

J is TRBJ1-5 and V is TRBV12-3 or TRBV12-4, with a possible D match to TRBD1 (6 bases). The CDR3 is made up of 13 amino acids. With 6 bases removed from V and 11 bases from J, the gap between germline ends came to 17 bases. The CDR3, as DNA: TGTGCCAGCAGCACAGGACAAGCAGGGGCCCAGCATTTT. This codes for CASSTGQAGAQHF.

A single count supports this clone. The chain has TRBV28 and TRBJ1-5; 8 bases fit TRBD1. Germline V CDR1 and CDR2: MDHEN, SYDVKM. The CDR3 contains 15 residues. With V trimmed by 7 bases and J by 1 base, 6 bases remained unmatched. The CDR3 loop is CASTLTGVSNQPQHF. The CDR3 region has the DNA TGTGCCAGCACTCTGACAGGGGTAAGCAATCAGCCCCAGCATTTT.

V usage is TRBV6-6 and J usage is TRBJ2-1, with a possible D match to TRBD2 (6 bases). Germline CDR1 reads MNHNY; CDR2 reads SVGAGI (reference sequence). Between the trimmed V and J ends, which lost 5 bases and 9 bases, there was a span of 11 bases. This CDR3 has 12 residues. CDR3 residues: CASSHGGAEQFF. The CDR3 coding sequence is TGTGCCAGCAGTCATGGAGGGGCTGAGCAGTTCTTC.

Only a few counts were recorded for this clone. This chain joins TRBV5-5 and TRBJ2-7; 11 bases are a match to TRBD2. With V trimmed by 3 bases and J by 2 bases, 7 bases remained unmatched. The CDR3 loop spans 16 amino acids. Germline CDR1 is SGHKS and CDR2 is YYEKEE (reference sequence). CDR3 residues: CASSSYSGGDPYEQYF. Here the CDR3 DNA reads TGTGCCAGCAGCTCGTATAGCGGGGGGGACCCCTACGAGCAGTACTTC. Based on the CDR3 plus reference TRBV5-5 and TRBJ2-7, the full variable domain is DAGVTQSPTHLIKTRGQQVTLRCSPISGHKSVSWYQQVLGQGPQFIFQYYEKEERGRGNFPDRFSARQFPNYSSELNVNALLLGDSALYLCASSSYSGGDPYEQYFGPGTRLTVT.

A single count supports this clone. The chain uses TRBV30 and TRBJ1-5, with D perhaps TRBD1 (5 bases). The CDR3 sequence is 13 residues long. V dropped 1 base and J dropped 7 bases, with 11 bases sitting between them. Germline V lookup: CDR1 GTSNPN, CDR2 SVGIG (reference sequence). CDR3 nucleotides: TGTGCCTGGAGTGGAGCAGGGAAACAGCCCCAGCATTTT. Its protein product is CAWSGAGKQPQHF.

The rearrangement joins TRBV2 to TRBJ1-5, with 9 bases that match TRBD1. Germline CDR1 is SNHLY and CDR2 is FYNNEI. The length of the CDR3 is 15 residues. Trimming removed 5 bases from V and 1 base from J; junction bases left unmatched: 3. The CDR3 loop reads CASSLDRGSNQPQHF. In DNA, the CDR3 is TGTGCCAGCAGTCTGGACAGGGGCAGCAATCAGCCCCAGCATTTT.

The CDR3: CASSRDRAENYGYTF. CDR3 DNA: TGTGCCAGTAGTAGGGACAGGGCCGAAAACTATGGCTACACCTTC. V and J are TRBV19 and TRBJ1-2, with 9 bases identical to TRBD1. In germline, CDR1 is LNHDA, CDR2 SQIVND (reference sequence). This CDR3 is built from 15 residues. J lost 2 bases, V lost 4 bases, and 5 bases had no gene match.

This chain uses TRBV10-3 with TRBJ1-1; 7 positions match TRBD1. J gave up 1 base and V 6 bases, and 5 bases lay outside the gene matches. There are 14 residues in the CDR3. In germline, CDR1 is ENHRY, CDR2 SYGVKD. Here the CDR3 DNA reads TGTGCCATCAGCATGGGACAGACGAACACTGAAGCTTTCTTT. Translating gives CAISMGQTNTEAFF.

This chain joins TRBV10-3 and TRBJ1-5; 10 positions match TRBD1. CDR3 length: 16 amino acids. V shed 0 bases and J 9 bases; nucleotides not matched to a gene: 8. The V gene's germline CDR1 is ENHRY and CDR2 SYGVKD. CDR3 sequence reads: CAISESDRGTQSPQHF. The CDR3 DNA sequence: TGTGCCATCAGTGAGTCGGACAGGGGGACGCAATCGCCCCAGCATTTT.

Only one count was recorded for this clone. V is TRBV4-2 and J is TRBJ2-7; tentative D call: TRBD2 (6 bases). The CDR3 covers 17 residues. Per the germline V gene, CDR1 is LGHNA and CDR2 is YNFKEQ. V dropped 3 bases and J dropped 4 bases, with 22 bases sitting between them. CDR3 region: CASSQTPWGGEWYEQYF. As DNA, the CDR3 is TGTGCCAGCAGCCAGACGCCTTGGGGCGGGGAATGGTACGAGCAGTACTTC.

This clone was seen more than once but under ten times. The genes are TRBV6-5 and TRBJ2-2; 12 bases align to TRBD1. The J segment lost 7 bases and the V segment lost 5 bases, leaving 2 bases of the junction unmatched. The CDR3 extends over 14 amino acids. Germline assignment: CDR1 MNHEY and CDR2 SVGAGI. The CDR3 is CASSRDRGRGELFF. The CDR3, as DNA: TGTGCCAGCAGTAGGGACAGGGGGCGCGGGGAGCTGTTTTTT.

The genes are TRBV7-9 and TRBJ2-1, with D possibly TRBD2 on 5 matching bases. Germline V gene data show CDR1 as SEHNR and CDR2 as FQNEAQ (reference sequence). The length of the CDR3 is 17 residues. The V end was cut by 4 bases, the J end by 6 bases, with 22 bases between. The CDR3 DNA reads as TGTGCCAGCAGCTCTTCCCTGGTGGGCGGGTTCTTCAATGAGCAGTTCTTC. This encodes CASSSSLVGGFFNEQFF. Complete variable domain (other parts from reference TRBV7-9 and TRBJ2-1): DTGVSQNPRHKITKRGQNVTFRCDPISEHNRLYWYRQTLGQGPEFLTYFQNEAQLEKSRLLSDRFSAERPKGSFSTLEIQRTEQGDSAMYLCASSSSLVGGFFNEQFFGPGTRLTVL.

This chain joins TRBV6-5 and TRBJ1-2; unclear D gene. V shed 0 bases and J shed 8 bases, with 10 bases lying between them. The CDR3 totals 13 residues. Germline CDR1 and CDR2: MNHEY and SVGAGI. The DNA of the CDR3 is TGTGCCAGCAGTTACTCTAGCCAGCGCGGCTACACCTTC. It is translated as CASSYSSQRGYTF.

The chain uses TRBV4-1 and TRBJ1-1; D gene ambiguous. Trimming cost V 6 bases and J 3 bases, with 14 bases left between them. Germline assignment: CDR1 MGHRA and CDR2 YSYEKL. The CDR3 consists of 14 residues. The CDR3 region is CASSKGRRDTEAFF. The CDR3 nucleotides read TGCGCCAGCAGTAAAGGGAGGAGGGACACTGAAGCTTTCTTT.

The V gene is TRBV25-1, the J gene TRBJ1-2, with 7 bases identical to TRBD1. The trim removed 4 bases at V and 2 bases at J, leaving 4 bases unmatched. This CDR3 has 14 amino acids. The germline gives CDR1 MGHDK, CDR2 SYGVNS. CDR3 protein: CASSVWTGNYGYTF. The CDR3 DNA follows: TGTGCCAGCAGTGTATGGACAGGCAACTATGGCTACACCTTC.

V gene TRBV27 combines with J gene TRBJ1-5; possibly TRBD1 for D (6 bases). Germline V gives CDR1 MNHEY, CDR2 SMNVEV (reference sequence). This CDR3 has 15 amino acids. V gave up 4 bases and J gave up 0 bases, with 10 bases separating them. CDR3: CASSSTGVSNQPQHF. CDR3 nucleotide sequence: TGTGCCAGCAGTTCGACAGGAGTTAGCAATCAGCCCCAGCATTTT.